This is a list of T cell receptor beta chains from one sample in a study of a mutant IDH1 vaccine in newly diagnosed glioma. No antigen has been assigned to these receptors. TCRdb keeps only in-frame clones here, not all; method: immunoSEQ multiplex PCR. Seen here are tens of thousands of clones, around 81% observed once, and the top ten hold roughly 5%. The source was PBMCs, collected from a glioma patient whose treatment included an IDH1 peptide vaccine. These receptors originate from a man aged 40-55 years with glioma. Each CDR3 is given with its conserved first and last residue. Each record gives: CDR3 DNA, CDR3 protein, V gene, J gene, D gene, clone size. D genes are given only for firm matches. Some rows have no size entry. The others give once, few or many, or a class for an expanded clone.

TGTGCCAGCAGCTTGGCCCTCAGGGGTGAGACCCAGTACTTC,CASSLALRGETQYF,TRBV5-6,TRBJ2-5,NA,NA
TGTGCCACCTCCCCCGGGAAGGTGGACGGAAACACCATATATTTT,CATSPGKVDGNTIYF,TRBV6-4,TRBJ1-3,NA,NA
TGTGCCAGCAGCTTAGAACTTAACTATGGCTACACCTTC,CASSLELNYGYTF,TRBV7-2,TRBJ1-2,NA,NA
TGTGCCATTGCCCGGGCCCCACAAGAGACCCAGTACTTC,CAIARAPQETQYF,TRBV6-5,TRBJ2-5,NA,NA
TGTGCCAGCAGCTTAAGGGAGAATGAGCAGTTCTTC,CASSLRENEQFF,TRBV11-3,TRBJ2-1,NA,NA
TGTGCCAGCAAATTGACCGCTACGAACACCGGGGAGCTGTTTTTT,CASKLTATNTGELFF,TRBV6-4,TRBJ2-2,NA,NA
TGTGCCAGCAGCTTGGGACAAGAGACCCAGTACTTC,CASSLGQETQYF,TRBV5-4,TRBJ2-5,NA,NA
TGTGCCAGCAGTTACGGGGGGCGAGGCTATGGCTACACCTTC,CASSYGGRGYGYTF,TRBV6-5,TRBJ1-2,NA,NA
TGTGCCAGCTCACCAAAGACAGGGGCTGGCTACACCTTC,CASSPKTGAGYTF,TRBV18,TRBJ1-2,TRBD1,NA
TGTGCCAGCAGTCGCATGGGACAACCGAATGAAAAACTGTTTTTT,CASSRMGQPNEKLFF,TRBV28,TRBJ1-4,NA,NA
TGTGCCAGCAGCCCTCTAGGAGCGGGGGTTAGCACAGATACGCAGTATTTT,CASSPLGAGVSTDTQYF,TRBV14,TRBJ2-3,TRBD2,NA
TGTGCCAGCAGCCGATCTTCCCCATCCCTAGCGGGAGGGGATACGCAGTATTTT,CASSRSSPSLAGGDTQYF,TRBV4-2,TRBJ2-3,TRBD2,NA
TGTGCCAGCAGCTCGCACGGGACATCGGGCACAGATACGCAGTATTTT,CASSSHGTSGTDTQYF,TRBV13,TRBJ2-3,NA,NA
TGTGCCAGCAGTAGCGAAACTAGCGGGGGGGCGAACGAGCAGTACTTC,CASSSETSGGANEQYF,TRBV2,TRBJ2-7,TRBD2,NA
TGTGCCAGCAGCCAGGAGGGGGACCACACCGGGGAGCTGTTTTTT,CASSQEGDHTGELFF,TRBV5-4,TRBJ2-2,NA,NA
TGCAGTCTCGGACAGACCTACGAGCAGTACTTC,CSLGQTYEQYF,TRBV20-1,TRBJ2-7,NA,NA
TGTGCCAGCAGCTTAGCCTTGGGACAGGGGTACAATCAGCCCCAGCATTTT,CASSLALGQGYNQPQHF,TRBV7-9,TRBJ1-5,TRBD1,NA
TGTGCCAGCAGTGCGGGGGTCCAGGGAAGGTACACTGAAGCTTTCTTT,CASSAGVQGRYTEAFF,TRBV25-1,TRBJ1-1,NA,NA
TGTGCCAGTAGTATAGCTGAGGCAGATACGCAGTATTTT,CASSIAEADTQYF,TRBV19,TRBJ2-3,NA,NA
TGTGCCAGCAGCTTAAGCTCGACTATGAACACTGAAGCTTTCTTT,CASSLSSTMNTEAFF,TRBV7-6,TRBJ1-1,NA,few
TGTGCCAGCAGCCCCGGGCAGGGGCAACGGGGCACTGAAGCTTTCTTT,CASSPGQGQRGTEAFF,TRBV5-4,TRBJ1-1,NA,NA
TGTGCCAGCAGCCAGCCGGACAGAGCTAACTATGGCTACACCTTC,CASSQPDRANYGYTF,TRBV7-2,TRBJ1-2,NA,NA
TGTGCCAGCAGCGTCGCCCCAGGGACTACCTACGAGCAGTACTTC,CASSVAPGTTYEQYF,TRBV9,TRBJ2-7,TRBD2,once
TGTGCCTGGAGACAGGGGGCGAGCTACGAGCAGTACTTC,CAWRQGASYEQYF,TRBV30,TRBJ2-7,TRBD1,few
TGTGCCAGCAGCTTGCGGCAGCAACCGAACACTGAAGCTTTCTTT,CASSLRQQPNTEAFF,TRBV5-4,TRBJ1-1,NA,NA
TGTGCCAGCAGCCCGCGCAGGGGGCAGGGCACAGATACGCAGTATTTT,CASSPRRGQGTDTQYF,TRBV7-9,TRBJ2-3,TRBD1,NA